The 18 T cell receptor beta chains listed next were all sequenced from one sample in a study of cytomegalovirus exposure and HLA in healthy donors. Vbeta (60) and Jbeta (13) primers were used in the PCR. The table came from immunoSEQ multiplex PCR; TCRdb's copy has only in-frame clones and leaves some out. The sample includes about 180,000 clones, roughly 79% of them seen just once. Source material: PBMCs. The receptors here all came from a male donor in good health and CMV-seronegative.

The chain has TRBV30 and TRBJ1-2; no reliable D call. The CDR3 is 12 amino acids. Germline CDR1 is GTSNPN and CDR2 is SVGIG (reference sequence). The V end lost 1 base, the J end lost 8 bases, and 11 bases lay between the germline ends. The CDR3 reads CAWSASTGGYTF. DNA of the CDR3: TGTGCCTGGAGTGCCTCGACGGGGGGCTACACCTTC.

CDR3 amino acids: CASSYSWGGPLYEQYF. In DNA, the CDR3 is TGTGCCAGCAGTTACTCGTGGGGGGGCCCACTTTACGAGCAGTACTTC. The V gene is TRBV6-5, the J gene TRBJ2-7; a possible D gene is TRBD2 (7 bases). Trimming cost V 0 bases and J 4 bases, with 16 bases left between them. Germline V lookup: CDR1 MNHEY, CDR2 SVGAGI. The CDR3 extends over 16 amino acids.

This sequence joins TRBV11-3 and TRBJ1-1; D gene uncertain. V was pared by 5 bases and J by 1 base, with 8 bases between. The CDR3 runs to 13 residues. Looked up from germline, CDR1 is SGHNT and CDR2 is YENEEA. The CDR3 DNA sequence: TGTGCCAGCAGCCAGTATAAGAACACTGAAGCTTTCTTT. Residues: CASSQYKNTEAFF.

The gene calls are TRBV11-3 and TRBJ2-1; 11 bases align to TRBD2. J gave up 6 bases and V 5 bases, and 9 bases lay outside the gene matches. The V gene's germline CDR1 is SGHNT and CDR2 YENEEA. This CDR3 comprises 16 residues. The CDR3 DNA reads as TGTGCCAGCAGCCCAGGGGGTAGCGGGAGGGGCAATGAGCAGTTCTTC. Translating it yields CASSPGGSGRGNEQFF. The whole variable domain, remainder taken from reference TRBV11-3 and TRBJ2-1, is EAGVVQSPRYKIIEKKQPVAFWCNPISGHNTLYWYLQNLGQGPELLIRYENEEAVDDSQLPKDRFSAERLKGVDSTLKIQPAELGDSAVYLCASSPGGSGRGNEQFFGPGTRLTVL.

The chain joins TRBV7-3 to TRBJ1-1, with 9 positions matching TRBD1. Trimming at V came to 3 bases and at J to 1 base, leaving 3 bases not matched to a gene. CDR1 SGHTA and CDR2 FQGTGA come from the germline V gene. The CDR3 spans 15 residues. As DNA, the CDR3 is TGTGCCAGCAGCTTGACAGGGGGGACGAACACTGAAGCTTTCTTT. As protein: CASSLTGGTNTEAFF.

V is TRBV18 and J is TRBJ1-5; weak D call: TRBD1 (6 bases). The germline CDR1 and CDR2 sequences are KGHSH and LQKENI. V lost 2 bases to trimming and J lost 3 bases, with 14 bases between them. This CDR3 region has 16 residues. CDR3 in amino acids: CASSPASTGNNQPQHF. CDR3 in DNA: TGTGCCAGCTCACCAGCTTCAACAGGGAACAATCAGCCCCAGCATTTT.

The chain couples TRBV6-6 to TRBJ1-1, with 7 bases matching TRBD1. This CDR3 is 14 amino acids long. Germline V lookup: CDR1 MNHNY, CDR2 SVGAGI (reference sequence). Trimming cost V 7 bases and J 1 base; bases outside gene matches: 6. CDR3 coding DNA: TGTGCCAGCACGCCGGGGACAGCGAACACTGAAGCTTTCTTT. Amino acid sequence: CASTPGTANTEAFF.

The genes are TRBV28 and TRBJ2-5; D gene uncertain. V was shortened by 3 bases and J by 2 bases, with 4 bases between the two germline ends. Per germline, CDR1 MDHEN and CDR2 SYDVKM. This CDR3 is 12 amino acids long. CDR3 in DNA: TGTGCCAGCAGTTTGAGACAAGAGACCCAGTACTTC. This sequence encodes CASSLRQETQYF.

The table lists this clone with a few counts. The chain employs TRBV5-4 and TRBJ2-5; TRBD2 agrees at 9 bases. The CDR3 has 14 amino acids. From germline, CDR1 is SGHNT and CDR2 YYREEE (reference sequence). Trimming cost V 7 bases and J 0 bases; bases outside gene matches: 4. CDR3 protein: CASWLAGNQETQYF. In DNA form, the CDR3 reads TGTGCCAGCTGGCTAGCGGGGAACCAAGAGACCCAGTACTTC. Looking up the rest from reference TRBV5-4 and TRBJ2-5 gives the full variable domain: ETGVTQSPTHLIKTRGQQVTLRCSSQSGHNTVSWYQQALGQGPQFIFQYYREEENGRGNFPPRFSGLQFPNYSSELNVNALELDDSALYLCASWLAGNQETQYFGPGTRLLVL.

The CDR3 nucleotides read TGTGCCTGGAGTGTATCGCGGGGAGGTTCACCCCTCCACTTT. Protein product: CAWSVSRGGSPLHF. The rearrangement joins TRBV30 to TRBJ1-6; no clear D gene. Germline V gene sequence: CDR1 GTSNPN, CDR2 SVGIG (reference sequence). The CDR3 contains 14 residues. V lost 0 bases and J lost 9, with 12 bases in between.

In its sample, this clone was seen a few times. This rearrangement joins TRBV10-1 to TRBJ2-2; D is undetermined. Per germline, CDR1 WNHNN and CDR2 SYGVQD (reference sequence). The CDR3 has 13 amino acids. With 4 bases removed from V and 3 bases from J, the gap between germline ends came to 6 bases. The CDR3 is CASSALYTGELFF. CDR3 bases: TGCGCCAGCAGTGCCCTATACACCGGGGAGCTGTTTTTT.

The genes are TRBV6-6 and TRBJ2-1, with 12 bases matching TRBD2. The CDR3 runs to 15 residues. Trimming removed 6 bases from V and 8 bases from J; junction bases left unmatched: 8. The germline V gene has CDR1 MNHNY and CDR2 SVGAGI (reference sequence). The CDR3: CASSPLAGGFYEQFF. CDR3 nucleotide sequence: TGTGCCAGCAGCCCACTAGCGGGAGGATTTTATGAGCAGTTCTTC.

This chain connects TRBV27 to TRBJ2-5; TRBD2 is a possible D gene (5 bases). The CDR3 spans 15 residues. The germline V and J ends were trimmed by 5 bases and 2 bases, with 15 bases remaining between them. CDR1 is MNHEY, CDR2 SMNVEV, per germline (reference sequence). Written as DNA, the CDR3 is TGTGCCAGCAGTACAAGTAGCGCGTATCAAGAGACCCAGTACTTC. Translated: CASSTSSAYQETQYF.

V usage is TRBV10-3 and J usage is TRBJ1-2; weak D call: TRBD1 (6 bases). Germline values: CDR1 ENHRY, CDR2 SYGVKD. CDR3 length equals 15 residues. V gave up 2 bases and J gave up 5 bases, with 15 bases separating them. This CDR3 reads CAISEGRDIVYGYTF. CDR3 coding DNA: TGTGCCATCAGTGAGGGACGGGACATAGTGTATGGCTACACCTTC.

V gene TRBV28 combines with J gene TRBJ2-1; the D is unclear. The germline gives CDR1 MDHEN, CDR2 SYDVKM. The CDR3 extends over 11 amino acids. V was pared by 7 bases and J by 10 bases, with 11 bases between. The CDR3 DNA sequence: TGTGCCAGCACCCTTGGGCAAGAGCAGTTCTTC. Protein product: CASTLGQEQFF.

V is TRBV7-9 and J is TRBJ2-7; tentative D call: TRBD1 (7 bases). Germline V gives CDR1 SEHNR, CDR2 FQNEAQ (reference sequence). Trimming stripped 2 bases from V and 4 bases from J, with 18 bases between. This CDR3 contains 16 residues. The CDR3 reads CASSLPGGLRGYEQYF. CDR3 nucleotides: TGTGCCAGCAGCTTACCAGGGGGGCTACGAGGGTACGAGCAGTACTTC.

This chain connects TRBV19 to TRBJ2-1, with 7 bases fitting TRBD2. Trimming removed 2 bases from V and 6 bases from J; junction bases left unmatched: 7. Germline V lookup: CDR1 LNHDA, CDR2 SQIVND (reference sequence). The CDR3 is made up of 15 amino acids. The CDR3 DNA reads TGTGCCAGTAGTATATGGCGGGAGATGGGCAATGAGCAGTTCTTC. Its protein product is CASSIWREMGNEQFF.

This clone was recorded only once. CDR3 amino acids: CASGLGGETQYF. In DNA, the CDR3 is TGTGCCAGCGGATTGGGGGGGGAGACCCAGTACTTC. The rearrangement uses TRBV27 and TRBJ2-5, with 7 bases fitting TRBD2. J gave up 5 bases and V 8 bases, and 5 bases lay outside the gene matches. The CDR3 is made up of 12 amino acids. The germline CDR1 and CDR2 sequences are MNHEY and SMNVEV (reference sequence).